The rows below give T cell receptor beta chains drawn from one sample of a study of CD8+CD57+ T cells in acquired aplastic anemia. Using its own MiXCR run on the reads, TCRdb lists one record per CDR3 protein. The repertoire holds more than 150,000 distinct CDR3 sequences, with around 48% as singletons. The source material was sorted CD4+, CD8+, or CD8+CD57+ T cells (not recorded which) from PBMCs. The receptor set was obtained from a human donor with aplastic anemia. CDR3s include the opening cysteine and the closing phenylalanine or tryptophan. Fields, in order: J gene, V gene, D gene, clone size, CDR3 DNA, CDR3 protein. The D gene is left open where the match is weak. Where a row states a size, it is once, few, many or the class of an expanded clone; other rows omit it.

j_gene: TRBJ2-5
v_gene: TRBV12-3/TRBV12-4
d_gene: TRBD2
abundance: many
CDR3nt: TGTGCCAGCAGGAGAGCGGGAGGGGAGGAGACCCAGTACTTC
CDR3aa: CASRRAGGEETQYF

j_gene: TRBJ2-1
v_gene: TRBV7-2
d_gene: NA
abundance: NA
CDR3nt: TGTGCCAGCAGGACCAAAGGCCCCTCCTACAATGAGCAGTTCTTC
CDR3aa: CASRTKGPSYNEQFF

j_gene: TRBJ1-5
v_gene: TRBV7-9
d_gene: NA
abundance: NA
CDR3nt: TGTGCCAGCAGCCCAACACGTACAGGGACCCAGCATTTT
CDR3aa: CASSPTRTGTQHF

j_gene: TRBJ2-1
v_gene: TRBV10-3
d_gene: NA
abundance: NA
CDR3nt: TGTGCCATCAGTGATTTGGTCCTCCGGAATGAGCAGTTCTTC
CDR3aa: CAISDLVLRNEQFF

j_gene: TRBJ2-2
v_gene: TRBV4-1
d_gene: NA
abundance: many
CDR3nt: TGCGCCAGCAGCCCGGGGCCGGGGACCGGGGAGCTGTTTTTT
CDR3aa: CASSPGPGTGELFF

j_gene: TRBJ2-1
v_gene: TRBV7-9
d_gene: NA
abundance: many
CDR3nt: TGTGCCAGCAGCTTAGAAGACGCGGTGATACGGTTCTTC
CDR3aa: CASSLEDAVIRFF

j_gene: TRBJ2-7
v_gene: TRBV29-1
d_gene: NA
abundance: many
CDR3nt: TGCAGCGGGGGGACGAACGAGCAGTACTTC
CDR3aa: CSGGTNEQYF

j_gene: TRBJ1-6
v_gene: TRBV5-8
d_gene: NA
abundance: few
CDR3nt: TGTGCCAGCAGCTTGATACCGGAGTCCTATAATTCACCCCTCCACTTT
CDR3aa: CASSLIPESYNSPLHF

j_gene: TRBJ2-7
v_gene: TRBV2
d_gene: TRBD2
abundance: many
CDR3nt: TGTGCCAGCAGCGCCAGGTGGACTAGCGGCTACGAGCAGTACTTC
CDR3aa: CASSARWTSGYEQYF

j_gene: TRBJ2-1
v_gene: TRBV7-3
d_gene: TRBD2
abundance: NA
CDR3nt: TGTGCCAGCAGGTTCGGACTAGCGGGAGATGAGCAGTTCTTC
CDR3aa: CASRFGLAGDEQFF

j_gene: TRBJ2-1
v_gene: TRBV20-1
d_gene: TRBD2
abundance: many
CDR3nt: TGCAGTGCGAGGACTAGCGGGGGGGCCTGGCGGGAGCAGTTCTTC
CDR3aa: CSARTSGGAWREQFF

j_gene: TRBJ1-5
v_gene: TRBV9
d_gene: NA
abundance: many
CDR3nt: TGTGCCAGCAGCAGGGACATTAGCAATCAGCCCCAGCATTTT
CDR3aa: CASSRDISNQPQHF

j_gene: TRBJ1-4
v_gene: TRBV3-1
d_gene: NA
abundance: few
CDR3nt: TGTGCCAGCAGCCAAAAAGGGGCGCGAGGAAAACTGTTTTTT
CDR3aa: CASSQKGARGKLFF

j_gene: TRBJ2-7
v_gene: TRBV20-1
d_gene: NA
abundance: NA
CDR3nt: TGCAGTGCTAGAGGTTGGGGTGCCCACGAGCAGTACTTC
CDR3aa: CSARGWGAHEQYF

j_gene: TRBJ1-1
v_gene: TRBV7-2
d_gene: NA
abundance: NA
CDR3nt: TGTGCCAGCAGCTTACTGGGGCCGGACACTGAAGCTTTCTTT
CDR3aa: CASSLLGPDTEAFF

j_gene: TRBJ2-6
v_gene: TRBV10-3
d_gene: NA
abundance: few
CDR3nt: TGTGCCATCAGTGGATCGACATCCCTCGGGGCCAACGTCCTGACTTTC
CDR3aa: CAISGSTSLGANVLTF

j_gene: TRBJ1-3
v_gene: TRBV6-1
d_gene: NA
abundance: NA
CDR3nt: TGTGCCAGCAGGCGGGACTCTGGAAACACCATATATTTT
CDR3aa: CASRRDSGNTIYF

j_gene: TRBJ2-3
v_gene: TRBV7-3
d_gene: TRBD2
abundance: few
CDR3nt: TGTGCCAGCAATAAGGGGAGGGCAGATACGCAGTATTTT
CDR3aa: CASNKGRADTQYF

j_gene: TRBJ1-6
v_gene: TRBV10-3
d_gene: NA
abundance: once
CDR3nt: TGTGCCATCAGTGAGGGGGTTGATTCACCCCTCCACTTT
CDR3aa: CAISEGVDSPLHF

j_gene: TRBJ2-5
v_gene: TRBV5-8
d_gene: NA
abundance: many
CDR3nt: TGTGCCAGCAGCTTGGCTACAGGTGGATTGGAGACCCAGTACTTC
CDR3aa: CASSLATGGLETQYF

j_gene: TRBJ2-3
v_gene: TRBV19
d_gene: NA
abundance: many
CDR3nt: TGTGCCAGTAGTACCCCCGTTCCCGGCGACACAGATACGCAGTATTTT
CDR3aa: CASSTPVPGDTDTQYF

j_gene: TRBJ2-3
v_gene: TRBV5-1
d_gene: TRBD1
abundance: NA
CDR3nt: TGCGCCAGCACACCCGGGACAGGCACAGATACGCAGTATTTT
CDR3aa: CASTPGTGTDTQYF

j_gene: TRBJ1-4
v_gene: TRBV7-2
d_gene: NA
abundance: NA
CDR3nt: TGTGCCAGCAGCTTAAACAGGGATAATGAAAAACTGTTTTTT
CDR3aa: CASSLNRDNEKLFF

j_gene: TRBJ2-7
v_gene: TRBV7-3
d_gene: TRBD2
abundance: once
CDR3nt: TGTGCCAGCAGCTTAAGGCCGGCTAGCGGCTCCTACGAGCAGTACTTC
CDR3aa: CASSLRPASGSYEQYF

j_gene: TRBJ2-1
v_gene: TRBV24-1
d_gene: NA
abundance: NA
CDR3nt: TGTGCCACCAGTGACGTAGACCCGGCCTTTTACAATGAGCAGTTCTTC
CDR3aa: CATSDVDPAFYNEQFF

j_gene: TRBJ2-3
v_gene: TRBV2
d_gene: NA
abundance: NA
CDR3nt: TGTGCCAGCAGCCAACCCGGAGTGGTCACAGATACGCAGTATTTT
CDR3aa: CASSQPGVVTDTQYF

j_gene: TRBJ1-1
v_gene: TRBV7-9
d_gene: NA
abundance: few
CDR3nt: TGTGCCAGCAGTTTTTATCCGGGTGAAGCTTTCTTT
CDR3aa: CASSFYPGEAFF

j_gene: TRBJ2-7
v_gene: TRBV4-3
d_gene: NA
abundance: many
CDR3nt: TGCGCCAGCAGCCTTGGAGGGAACGAGCAGTACTTC
CDR3aa: CASSLGGNEQYF

j_gene: TRBJ1-2
v_gene: TRBV7-9
d_gene: NA
abundance: once
CDR3nt: TGTGCCAGCAGTTTTCAGGGAGGAGATGGCTACACCTTC
CDR3aa: CASSFQGGDGYTF

j_gene: TRBJ2-7
v_gene: TRBV10-3
d_gene: TRBD2
abundance: NA
CDR3nt: TGTGCCATCAGTGAGTCACTAGCGGCGGCGGGCTCCTACGAGCAGTACTTC
CDR3aa: CAISESLAAAGSYEQYF

j_gene: TRBJ1-1
v_gene: TRBV10-3
d_gene: TRBD1
abundance: NA
CDR3nt: TGTGCCATCAGTGAGGGGACAGGGGTGAACACTGAAGCTTTCTTT
CDR3aa: CAISEGTGVNTEAFF

j_gene: TRBJ1-1
v_gene: TRBV2
d_gene: TRBD1
abundance: many
CDR3nt: TGTGCCAGCAGTGGAGGGACAGGGGTCACTGAAGCTTTCTTT
CDR3aa: CASSGGTGVTEAFF

j_gene: TRBJ2-3
v_gene: TRBV24-1
d_gene: TRBD1
abundance: few
CDR3nt: TGTGCCACCAGTGACCCGTCCGGGACAGGGACAGATACGCAGTATTTT
CDR3aa: CATSDPSGTGTDTQYF